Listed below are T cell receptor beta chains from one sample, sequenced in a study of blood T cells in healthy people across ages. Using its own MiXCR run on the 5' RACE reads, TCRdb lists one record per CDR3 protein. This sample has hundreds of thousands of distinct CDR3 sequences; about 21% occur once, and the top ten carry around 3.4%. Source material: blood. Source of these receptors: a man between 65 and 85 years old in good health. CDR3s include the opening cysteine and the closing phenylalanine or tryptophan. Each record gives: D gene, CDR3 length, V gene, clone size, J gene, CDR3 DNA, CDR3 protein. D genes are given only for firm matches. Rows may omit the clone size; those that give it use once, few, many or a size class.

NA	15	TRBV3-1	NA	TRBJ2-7	TGTGCCAGCAGCTCCACCAGTGGCTATACCTACGAGCGGTACTTC	CASSSTSGYTYERYF
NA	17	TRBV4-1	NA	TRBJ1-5	TGCGCCAGCAGCCAAGATCGGTCAGGGCATAGCAATCAGCCCCAGCATTTT	CASSQDRSGHSNQPQHF
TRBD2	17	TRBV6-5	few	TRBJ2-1	TGTGCCAGCAGTTACTCTGGGCTAGCGGAGGCCTACAATGAGCAGTTCTTC	CASSYSGLAEAYNEQFF
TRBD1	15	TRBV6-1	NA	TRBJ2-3	TGTGCCAGCGTAGCCGGGACAGGGGGTTTGGATACGCAGTATTTT	CASVAGTGGLDTQYF
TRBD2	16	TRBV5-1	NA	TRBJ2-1	TGCGCCAGCAGCGTGGCCGGGACTAGCGGGAGGAATGAGCAGCTCTTC	CASSVAGTSGRNEQLF
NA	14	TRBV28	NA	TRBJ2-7	TGTGCCAGCAGTTTAGGCGGGGAACCCTACGAGCAGTACTTC	CASSLGGEPYEQYF
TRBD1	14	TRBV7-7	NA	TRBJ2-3	TGTGCTAGCAGCAAGGGACAGGGGCCAGATACGCAGTATTTT	CASSKGQGPDTQYF
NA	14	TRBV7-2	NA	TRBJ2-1	TGTGCCAGCAGCTTGGCGGGGACTTTCAATGAGCAGTTCTTC	CASSLAGTFNEQFF
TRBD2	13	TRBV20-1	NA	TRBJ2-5	TGCAGTGCTGACGGGAGGGCCCAAGAGACCCAGTACTTC	CSADGRAQETQYF
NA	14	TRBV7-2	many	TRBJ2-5	TGTGCCAGCAGCTTAAGGCGGGATCAAGAGACCCAGTACTTC	CASSLRRDQETQYF
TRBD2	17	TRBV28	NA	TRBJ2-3	TGTGCCAGCAGTTTAATCTCTGCGGGAGGGGCCCAGAATACGCAGTATTTT	CASSLISAGGAQNTQYF
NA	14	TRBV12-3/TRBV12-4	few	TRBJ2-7	TGTGCCAGCAGTCTAGGGTATTCGGGATCCGAGCAGTACTTC	CASSLGYSGSEQYF
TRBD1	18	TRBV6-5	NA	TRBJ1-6	TGTGCCAGCAGTTACGGGACAGGGGGCCCCAACTATAATTCACCCCTCCACTTT	CASSYGTGGPNYNSPLHF
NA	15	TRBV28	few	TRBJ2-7	TGTGCCAGCAGTTTAGGCATCCTTCGCTCCTACGAGCAGTACTTC	CASSLGILRSYEQYF
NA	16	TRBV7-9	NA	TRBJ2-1	TGTGCCAGCAGCTTAGGGGGTGGGGCAGTAACCAATGAGCAGTTCTTC	CASSLGGGAVTNEQFF
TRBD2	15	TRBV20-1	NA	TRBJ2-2	TGCAGTGCTAGATGGGGACTAGCCCCTACCGGGGAGCTGTTTTTT	CSARWGLAPTGELFF
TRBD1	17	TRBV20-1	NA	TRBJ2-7	TGCAGTGCTAGAGATGTATGGGAGTTGGGACAGCCCTACGAGCAGTACTTC	CSARDVWELGQPYEQYF
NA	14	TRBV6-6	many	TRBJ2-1	TGTGCCAGCAGTTACTCGACCAACTACAATGAGCAGTTCTTC	CASSYSTNYNEQFF
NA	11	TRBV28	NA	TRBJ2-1	TGTGCCAGCAGTCCCACAGGGGAGCAGTTCTTC	CASSPTGEQFF
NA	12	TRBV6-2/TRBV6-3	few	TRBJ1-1	TGTGCCAGCCAGACAGGGAACACTGAAGCTTTCTTT	CASQTGNTEAFF
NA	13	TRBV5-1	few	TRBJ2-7	TGCGCCAGCAGCTCGGGCTCGGTCTACGAGCAGTACTTC	CASSSGSVYEQYF
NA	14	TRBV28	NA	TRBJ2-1	TGTGCCAGCAGTCGAATAGGGGGGGTCAATGAGCAGTTCTTC	CASSRIGGVNEQFF
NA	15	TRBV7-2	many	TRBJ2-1	TGTGCCAGCAGCTTGGCACGGGTCTCCTACAATGAGCAGTTCTTC	CASSLARVSYNEQFF
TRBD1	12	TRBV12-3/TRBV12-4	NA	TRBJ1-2	TGTGCCACCCGGGGACAGATTTATGGCTACACCTTC	CATRGQIYGYTF
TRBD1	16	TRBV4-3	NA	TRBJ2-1	TGCGCCAGCAGCCTAGAAGACAGGGGTGTATACAATGAGCAGTTCTTC	CASSLEDRGVYNEQFF
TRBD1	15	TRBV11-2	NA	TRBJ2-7	TGTGCCAGCAGCGCATACCGGGACAGATTCTACGAGCAGTACTTC	CASSAYRDRFYEQYF
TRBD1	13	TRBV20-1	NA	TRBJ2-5	TGCAGTGCTAGCCAGGGGGCAGGAGAGACCCAGTACTTC	CSASQGAGETQYF
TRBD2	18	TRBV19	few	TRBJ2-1	TGTGCCAGTAGTCCCGGAGTAGCGGGAGGGCGTGTCTACAATGAGCAGTTCTTC	CASSPGVAGGRVYNEQFF
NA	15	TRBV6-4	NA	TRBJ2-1	TGTGCCAGCAGTGACTTTGGCGAAAGCTACAATGAGCAGTTCTTC	CASSDFGESYNEQFF
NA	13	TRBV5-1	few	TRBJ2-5	TGCGCCAGCAGCTGGGACAAAAGGGAGACCCAGTACTTC	CASSWDKRETQYF
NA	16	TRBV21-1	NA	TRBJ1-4	TGTGCCAGCAGCAAACCGATCCTCAGGGGCGATGAAAAACTGTTTTTT	CASSKPILRGDEKLFF